The present T cell receptor beta chain was sequenced within a study of blood T cell repertoires in COVID-19. Some clones are missing from TCRdb's copy, which holds only in-frame ones; the method was immunoSEQ multiplex PCR. The table lists around 200,000 clones, roughly nine tenths of them singletons. Germline trimming cut 1 base from V and 6 bases from J; bases unmatched to any gene: 8. Germline values: CDR1 SGHAT, CDR2 FQNNGV. The CDR3 length is 15 residues. The TCR was taken from a man in his sixties or seventies with active or convalescent COVID-19. Sequencing was done on a sample of peripheral blood. V gene TRBV11-2 combines with J gene TRBJ2-7; 8 positions match TRBD1. The CDR3 DNA reads TGTGCCAGCAGCTTAGGAGTCAGGGGGCTGGCCGAGCAGTACTTC. This gives the protein CASSLGVRGLAEQYF.